Listed below are T cell receptor beta chains from one sample, sequenced in a study of beta chain features in type 1 diabetes. TCRdb's table, derived via immunoSEQ multiplex PCR, lists solely in-frame clones and lacks some. The sample lists hundreds of thousands of clones, under 13% seen once, with over 0.015% in the top ten. Specimen: naive CD4+ T cells from blood. These TCRs come from a man in his thirties or forties with type 1 diabetes. Each CDR3 is given with its conserved first and last residue. A D gene is named only where the DNA matches it firmly. Rows give clone size only sometimes, using once, few, many, or a class for an expanded clone.

D gene: TRBD2; clone size: few; V gene: TRBV7-2; J gene: TRBJ2-1; CDR3 DNA: TGTGCCAGCAGCTTACATCTAGCGGGGGGATATGAGCAGTTCTTC; CDR3 protein: CASSLHLAGGYEQFF
D gene: TRBD1; clone size: -; V gene: TRBV7-2; J gene: TRBJ1-1; CDR3 DNA: TGTGCCAGCAGACGGGGGGACAGGTCTAATGAAGCTTTCTTT; CDR3 protein: CASRRGDRSNEAFF
D gene: -; clone size: few; V gene: TRBV21-1; J gene: TRBJ1-2; CDR3 DNA: TGTGCCAGCAACCCCTCGGGGGGGGACAGCCGACGTACCTATGGCTACACCTTC; CDR3 protein: CASNPSGGDSRRTYGYTF
D gene: -; clone size: -; V gene: TRBV29-1; J gene: TRBJ1-2; CDR3 DNA: TGCAGCGTTGTCCCTCGGCTGGACAGTTATGGCTACACCTTC; CDR3 protein: CSVVPRLDSYGYTF
D gene: -; clone size: -; V gene: TRBV2; J gene: TRBJ1-6; CDR3 DNA: TGTGCCAGCAGTTCAGGGAAGGAGTCACCCCTCCACTTT; CDR3 protein: CASSSGKESPLHF
D gene: TRBD2; clone size: few; V gene: TRBV7-3; J gene: TRBJ2-7; CDR3 DNA: TGTGCCAGCAGCTTAAGGGCCGGGGGGTCCTACGAGCAGTACTTC; CDR3 protein: CASSLRAGGSYEQYF
D gene: TRBD1; clone size: -; V gene: TRBV18; J gene: TRBJ2-2; CDR3 DNA: TGTGCCAGCTCGACCCGACAGGGGCACCGGGACACCGGGGAGCTGTTTTTT; CDR3 protein: CASSTRQGHRDTGELFF
D gene: TRBD2; clone size: -; V gene: TRBV28; J gene: TRBJ2-5; CDR3 DNA: TGTGCCAGCAGTCCATGGGGGCGGGGGGGCAACAAGACCCAGTACTTC; CDR3 protein: CASSPWGRGGNKTQYF
D gene: TRBD1; clone size: -; V gene: TRBV29-1; J gene: TRBJ1-1; CDR3 DNA: TGCAGCGTTGATGACAGGGGTAACACTGAAGCTTTCTTT; CDR3 protein: CSVDDRGNTEAFF
D gene: -; clone size: -; V gene: TRBV19; J gene: TRBJ1-5; CDR3 DNA: TGTGCCAGTAGTATAGTCCAAACAGGGAATCAGCCCCAGCATTTT; CDR3 protein: CASSIVQTGNQPQHF
D gene: -; clone size: many; V gene: TRBV27; J gene: TRBJ2-1; CDR3 DNA: TGTGCCAGCAGTTTCCGTCCAGGGGATCAGCAGTTCTTC; CDR3 protein: CASSFRPGDQQFF
D gene: TRBD1; clone size: -; V gene: TRBV28; J gene: TRBJ2-1; CDR3 DNA: TGTGCCACCAATAAAGGGACAGGTAGACACAATGAGCAGTTCTTC; CDR3 protein: CATNKGTGRHNEQFF
D gene: -; clone size: few; V gene: TRBV30; J gene: TRBJ1-1; CDR3 DNA: TGTGCCTGGACCAAAGCCTCCACTGAAGCTTTCTTT; CDR3 protein: CAWTKASTEAFF
D gene: -; clone size: -; V gene: TRBV7-3; J gene: TRBJ2-2; CDR3 DNA: TGTGCCAGCAGCCCCCAGGGCGGGGAGCTGTTTTTT; CDR3 protein: CASSPQGGELFF
D gene: -; clone size: -; V gene: TRBV5-8; J gene: TRBJ1-5; CDR3 DNA: TGTGCCAGCAGCTTTCCCGATCAGCCCCAGCATTTT; CDR3 protein: CASSFPDQPQHF
D gene: -; clone size: -; V gene: TRBV2; J gene: TRBJ1-2; CDR3 DNA: TGTGCCAGCAGTTACAACCCCCGATCCGCCTATGGCTACACCTTC; CDR3 protein: CASSYNPRSAYGYTF
D gene: -; clone size: -; V gene: TRBV5-1; J gene: TRBJ1-2; CDR3 DNA: TGCGCCAGCAGCTTGGCACAGAAGGATTATGGCTACACCTTC; CDR3 protein: CASSLAQKDYGYTF
D gene: -; clone size: -; V gene: TRBV4-3; J gene: TRBJ2-1; CDR3 DNA: TGCGCCAGCAGCCAGACGAGCCTAGTGAGTGAGCAGTTCTTC; CDR3 protein: CASSQTSLVSEQFF
D gene: -; clone size: few; V gene: TRBV11-2; J gene: TRBJ1-2; CDR3 DNA: TGTGCCAGCAGCCGGACAGCGGCTAACTATGGCTACACCTTC; CDR3 protein: CASSRTAANYGYTF
D gene: TRBD2; clone size: -; V gene: TRBV9; J gene: TRBJ2-1; CDR3 DNA: TGTGCCAGCAGCCCTCGAGCGGGGGGGGACAATGAGCAGTTCTTC; CDR3 protein: CASSPRAGGDNEQFF
D gene: -; clone size: few; V gene: TRBV2; J gene: TRBJ1-4; CDR3 DNA: TGTGCCTCCCGGGGGAATGAAAAACTGTTTTTT; CDR3 protein: CASRGNEKLFF
D gene: TRBD1; clone size: few; V gene: TRBV29-1; J gene: TRBJ1-2; CDR3 DNA: TGCAGCGTTGGTCGGGACAGCAATAACTATGGCTACACCTTC; CDR3 protein: CSVGRDSNNYGYTF
D gene: TRBD1; clone size: few; V gene: TRBV2; J gene: TRBJ1-6; CDR3 DNA: TGTGCCAGCAGTCCATCCGGACAGGGTAGATCACCCCTCCACTTT; CDR3 protein: CASSPSGQGRSPLHF
D gene: TRBD2; clone size: few; V gene: TRBV7-2; J gene: TRBJ2-7; CDR3 DNA: TGTGCCACCGGCTCTCAAGCGGGGGGAGAGCAGTACTTC; CDR3 protein: CATGSQAGGEQYF
D gene: TRBD2; clone size: -; V gene: TRBV5-1; J gene: TRBJ2-5; CDR3 DNA: TGCGCCAGCACCCCCGGAAGCGGGGACCAAGAGACCCAGTACTTC; CDR3 protein: CASTPGSGDQETQYF
D gene: -; clone size: few; V gene: TRBV9; J gene: TRBJ2-2; CDR3 DNA: TGTGCCAGCAGCGTAGGAGGGAGTTCCGGGGAGCTGTTTTTT; CDR3 protein: CASSVGGSSGELFF
D gene: -; clone size: few; V gene: TRBV18; J gene: TRBJ1-1; CDR3 DNA: TGTGCCAGCTCCGTCAGGGTGGAAGCTTTCTTT; CDR3 protein: CASSVRVEAFF
D gene: TRBD1; clone size: -; V gene: TRBV15; J gene: TRBJ2-3; CDR3 DNA: TGTGCCACCAGCCGCGGACAGGGGACAGATACGCAGTATTTT; CDR3 protein: CATSRGQGTDTQYF
D gene: TRBD2; clone size: few; V gene: TRBV18; J gene: TRBJ2-5; CDR3 DNA: TGTGCCAGCTCACCGCGGGGGATCCAAGAGACCCAGTACTTC; CDR3 protein: CASSPRGIQETQYF
D gene: TRBD2; clone size: few; V gene: TRBV25-1; J gene: TRBJ2-3; CDR3 DNA: TGTGCCAGCAGTCCGACTAGCGGGGGGCGCGAAGATACGCAGTATTTT; CDR3 protein: CASSPTSGGREDTQYF
D gene: -; clone size: -; V gene: TRBV28; J gene: TRBJ1-5; CDR3 DNA: TGTGCCAGCAGGGCTGGGGACTATAGCAATCAGCCCCAGCATTTT; CDR3 protein: CASRAGDYSNQPQHF
D gene: TRBD2; clone size: few; V gene: TRBV7-2; J gene: TRBJ2-3; CDR3 DNA: TGTGCCAGCAGCTCCGGGACTAGCGGGAGCACAGATACGCAGTATTTT; CDR3 protein: CASSSGTSGSTDTQYF
D gene: TRBD1; clone size: few; V gene: TRBV2; J gene: TRBJ2-2; CDR3 DNA: TGTGCCAGCATGACAGGGGCGAACACCGGGGAGCTGTTTTTT; CDR3 protein: CASMTGANTGELFF
D gene: -; clone size: few; V gene: TRBV11-2; J gene: TRBJ2-7; CDR3 DNA: TGTGCCAGCAGCTTAGAGGTTTCGGGGAACGAGCAGTACTTC; CDR3 protein: CASSLEVSGNEQYF
D gene: -; clone size: few; V gene: TRBV7-9; J gene: TRBJ2-7; CDR3 DNA: TGTGCCAGCAGCTTACTCCCCGGGATTTCCTACGAGCAGTACTTC; CDR3 protein: CASSLLPGISYEQYF
D gene: -; clone size: once; V gene: TRBV4-2; J gene: TRBJ2-7; CDR3 DNA: TGTGCCAGCAGCCGGGGACAATCGGCCTCCAACGAGCAGTACTTC; CDR3 protein: CASSRGQSASNEQYF
D gene: -; clone size: few; V gene: TRBV5-1; J gene: TRBJ2-5; CDR3 DNA: TGCGCCAGCAGCTTGGAGTCGAGGGAGACCCAGTACTTC; CDR3 protein: CASSLESRETQYF
D gene: TRBD2; clone size: few; V gene: TRBV11-2; J gene: TRBJ2-5; CDR3 DNA: TGTGCCAGCAGCTTAGAGATGGGGAGGGGTGCAGAGACCCAGTACTTC; CDR3 protein: CASSLEMGRGAETQYF
D gene: TRBD1; clone size: few; V gene: TRBV5-1; J gene: TRBJ2-7; CDR3 DNA: TGCGCCAGCAGCTCAGACAGGGGGGACGAGCAGTACTTC; CDR3 protein: CASSSDRGDEQYF
D gene: -; clone size: -; V gene: TRBV6-5; J gene: TRBJ2-7; CDR3 DNA: TGTGCCAGCGGGAGCTTGGGGGGCTACGAGCAGTACTTC; CDR3 protein: CASGSLGGYEQYF
D gene: TRBD2; clone size: -; V gene: TRBV9; J gene: TRBJ2-3; CDR3 DNA: TGTGCCAGCAGCGTAGCGCCTGGACTAGCCACAGATACGCAGTATTTT; CDR3 protein: CASSVAPGLATDTQYF
D gene: TRBD2; clone size: few; V gene: TRBV30; J gene: TRBJ2-3; CDR3 DNA: TGTGCCTGGGGTCCCGGACTAGCCACGCAGTATTTT; CDR3 protein: CAWGPGLATQYF
D gene: -; clone size: -; V gene: TRBV5-4; J gene: TRBJ2-7; CDR3 DNA: TGTGCCAGCAGTGGCGGCTCCTACGAGCAGTACTTC; CDR3 protein: CASSGGSYEQYF
D gene: TRBD1; clone size: -; V gene: TRBV30; J gene: TRBJ1-2; CDR3 DNA: TGTGCCTGGAGTAGACAGGGGCCCGGTGACGGCTACACCTTC; CDR3 protein: CAWSRQGPGDGYTF
D gene: TRBD1; clone size: -; V gene: TRBV11-2; J gene: TRBJ1-2; CDR3 DNA: TGTGCCAGCAGCTGGGGACAGGGAGACTATGGCTACACCTTC; CDR3 protein: CASSWGQGDYGYTF